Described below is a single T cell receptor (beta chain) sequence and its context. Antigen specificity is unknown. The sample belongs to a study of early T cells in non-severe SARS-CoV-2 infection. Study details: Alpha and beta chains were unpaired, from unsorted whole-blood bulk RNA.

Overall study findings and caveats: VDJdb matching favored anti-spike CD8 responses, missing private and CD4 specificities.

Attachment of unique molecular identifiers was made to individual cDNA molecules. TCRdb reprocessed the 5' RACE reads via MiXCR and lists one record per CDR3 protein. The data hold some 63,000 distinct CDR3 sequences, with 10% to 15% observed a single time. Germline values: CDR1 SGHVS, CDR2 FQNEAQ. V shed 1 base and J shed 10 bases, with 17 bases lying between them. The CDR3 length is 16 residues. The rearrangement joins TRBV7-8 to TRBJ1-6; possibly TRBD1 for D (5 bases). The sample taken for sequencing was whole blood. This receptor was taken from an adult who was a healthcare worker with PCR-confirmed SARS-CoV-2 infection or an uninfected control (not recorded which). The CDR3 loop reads CASSLVSRGIVSPLHF. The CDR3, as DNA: TGTGCCAGCAGCTTAGTGAGTCGGGGGATCGTATCACCCCTCCACTTT.